Listed below are T cell receptor beta chains from one sample, sequenced in a study of neurological immune-mediated disorders. TCRdb fed the 5' RACE reads into MiXCR, producing one record per CDR3 protein. The sample includes roughly 56,000 distinct CDR3 sequences, over 9.5% of them seen just once. Sample: PBMCs. The origin of the receptors is a man aged 55 to 70 in good health. Both conserved end residues are part of each CDR3. D genes are given only for firm matches. Not all rows give a size; the values are once, few, many and, for expanded clones, a class.

v_gene	j_gene	abundance	d_gene	CDR3aa	CDR3nt
TRBV20-1	TRBJ1-2	many	TRBD1	CSARETGRGYTF	TGCAGTGCTAGAGAGACAGGGCGAGGCTACACCTTC
TRBV20-1	TRBJ2-3	many	TRBD2	CSAARGGLAGGPVSDTQYF	TGCAGTGCTGCCAGAGGTGGACTAGCGGGGGGGCCGGTTAGTGATACGCAGTATTTT
TRBV16	TRBJ1-5	few	NA	CASSVTVSSNQPQHF	TGTGCCAGCAGCGTCACGGTCAGTAGCAATCAGCCCCAGCATTTT
TRBV20-1	TRBJ1-1	many	NA	CSARGGGLITEAFF	TGCAGTGCTAGAGGAGGGGGACTTATCACTGAAGCTTTCTTT
TRBV20-1	TRBJ2-1	few	NA	CSASRGASSNEQFF	TGCAGTGCCTCCCGGGGGGCGTCATCGAATGAGCAGTTCTTC
TRBV6-6	TRBJ2-1	many	NA	CASAIPRGGYLEQFF	TGTGCCAGTGCCATCCCTAGGGGAGGCTACCTTGAGCAGTTCTTC
TRBV2	TRBJ2-2	many	NA	CASLPLENTGELFF	TGTGCCAGCCTGCCGCTTGAGAACACCGGGGAGCTGTTTTTT
TRBV7-2	TRBJ2-6	many	NA	CASSLAQSRGSGANVLTF	TGTGCCAGCAGCTTAGCGCAGTCTAGGGGCTCTGGGGCCAACGTCCTGACTTTC
TRBV29-1	TRBJ2-1	many	TRBD2	CSGSGAGGHNEQFF	TGCAGCGGATCGGGAGCGGGGGGGCACAATGAGCAGTTCTTC
TRBV10-2	TRBJ1-4	many	NA	CASSPEQNEKLFF	TGCGCCAGCAGCCCCGAGCAAAATGAAAAACTGTTTTTT
TRBV5-5	TRBJ2-3	many	NA	CASIGDLGTDTQYF	TGTGCCAGCATCGGGGACTTAGGCACAGATACGCAGTATTTT
TRBV20-1	TRBJ2-7	many	TRBD2	CSAGGAGTYEQYF	TGCAGTGCCGGGGGAGCGGGGACCTACGAGCAGTACTTC
TRBV6-5	TRBJ1-5	many	NA	CASSWGGVGQPQHF	TGTGCCAGCAGTTGGGGCGGGGTCGGTCAGCCCCAGCATTTT
TRBV6-2/TRBV6-3	TRBJ1-5	many	NA	CASRTAGWSNQPQHF	TGTGCCAGTAGGACGGCGGGATGGAGCAATCAGCCCCAGCATTTT
TRBV5-1	TRBJ2-7	many	NA	CASSLAWGAYEQYF	TGCGCCAGCAGCTTGGCCTGGGGGGCCTACGAGCAGTACTTC
TRBV7-3	TRBJ2-7	few	NA	CASSADREGEQYF	TGTGCCAGCAGTGCGGACAGGGAGGGCGAGCAGTACTTC
TRBV29-1	TRBJ2-2	few	NA	CSATVSNTGELFF	TGCAGCGCTACGGTCTCGAACACCGGGGAGCTGTTTTTT
TRBV5-5	TRBJ2-1	many	TRBD1	CASSPWWGRQGARGEQFF	TGTGCCAGCAGCCCGTGGTGGGGCCGACAGGGGGCACGCGGTGAGCAGTTCTTC
TRBV5-6	TRBJ2-7	many	NA	CASSFQTYEQYF	TGTGCCAGCAGCTTTCAAACCTACGAGCAGTACTTC
TRBV28	TRBJ2-4	many	NA	CASSLPGLAKNIQYF	TGTGCCAGCAGTTTACCCGGACTAGCCAAAAACATTCAGTACTTC
TRBV6-4	TRBJ1-5	many	NA	CASSGAMGQPQHF	TGTGCCAGCAGTGGGGCAATGGGTCAGCCCCAGCATTTT
TRBV5-5	TRBJ1-1	NA	NA	CASSLDLNTEAIF	TGTGCTAGCAGCTTGGACCTGAACACTGAAGCTATCTTT
TRBV27	TRBJ1-4	many	TRBD1	CASSSRTGGNEKLFF	TGTGCCAGCAGTTCCCGGACAGGCGGTAATGAAAAACTGTTTTTT
TRBV20-1	TRBJ2-5	many	NA	CSARDDRRGQVFYF	TGCAGTGCTAGAGATGATAGGAGGGGGCAGGTGTTTTACTTC
TRBV3-1	TRBJ2-7	many	TRBD1	CASSTPGQGSEQYF	TGTGCCAGCAGCACCCCGGGACAGGGGTCAGAGCAGTACTTC
TRBV10-1	TRBJ2-3	many	NA	CASSEGLSSTQYF	TGCGCCAGCAGTGAGGGACTTTCGTCTACGCAGTATTTT
TRBV5-1	TRBJ2-5	many	TRBD1	CASSFQGAWETQYF	TGCGCCAGCAGTTTCCAGGGGGCTTGGGAGACCCAGTACTTC
TRBV7-2	TRBJ1-5	many	TRBD1	CASSGQGGFQPQHF	TGTGCCAGCAGCGGACAGGGGGGCTTTCAGCCCCAGCATTTT
TRBV10-1	TRBJ2-3	many	NA	CASRDTQYF	TGCGCCAGCAGGGATACGCAGTATTTT
TRBV14	TRBJ2-5	many	NA	CASSQELRNQETQYF	TGTGCCAGCAGCCAAGAATTGCGGAACCAAGAGACCCAGTACTTC
TRBV7-2	TRBJ2-7	many	TRBD2	CASSRGGTSNSYEQYF	TGTGCCAGCAGCCGGGGGGGGACTTCGAACTCCTACGAGCAGTACTTC
TRBV12-3/TRBV12-4	TRBJ2-5	many	NA	CASSPQGTLETQYF	TGTGCCAGCAGTCCCCAAGGGACCTTAGAGACCCAGTACTTC
TRBV20-1	TRBJ1-3	many	NA	CSARSGNTIYF	TGCAGTGCTAGATCGGGCAACACCATATATTTT
TRBV7-2	TRBJ1-4	many	NA	CASRSGLSEKLFF	TGTGCCAGCAGGTCGGGGCTCTCAGAAAAACTGTTTTTT
TRBV5-1	TRBJ1-3	NA	TRBD1	CASSLRFTGEAGNTIYF	TGCGCCAGCAGCTTGAGATTTACAGGGGAAGCTGGAAACACCATATATTTT
TRBV5-1	TRBJ1-5	many	NA	CASSLAPQGGNQPQHF	TGCGCCAGCAGCTTGGCCCCACAGGGCGGCAATCAGCCCCAGCATTTT
TRBV5-6	TRBJ1-2	many	NA	CASSYQGADYGYTF	TGTGCCAGCTCGTACCAGGGCGCAGACTATGGCTACACCTTC
TRBV5-1	TRBJ1-1	NA	TRBD1	CASSSTPGQGGTEAFF	TGCGCCAGCAGCTCGACTCCGGGACAGGGTGGCACTGAAGCTTTCTTT
TRBV29-1	TRBJ1-5	many	NA	CSVGEHPRQPQHF	TGCAGCGTTGGAGAACACCCTCGCCAGCCCCAGCATTTT
TRBV20-1	TRBJ2-7	many	NA	CSARTDSYEQYF	TGCAGTGCCAGGACAGACTCCTACGAGCAGTACTTC